This passage covers 6 T cell receptor beta chains from one sample sequenced in a study of T cells after yellow fever vaccination (dated by TCRdb to the late 2010s). This sample's treatment or condition label indicates: live attenuated yellow fever vaccine strain. Library preparation was by 5' RACE. TCRdb records Illumina NovaSeq 6000 as the sequencer. Using fastp at Q25 and MiXCR, TCRdb reprocessed the public reads and kept productive beta chains. Each entry is one CDR3 protein sequence, shown with its most common DNA and genes. For this sample there are some 350,000 distinct CDR3 sequences; approximately 3.9% appear just once. The ten largest clonotypes hold 20% to 30% of the sample. The sequences come from PBMCs, collected 5 days after the yellow fever booster vaccination. All receptors come from a man aged 18 to 35 who received the YFV17D yellow fever vaccine.

This clonotype was observed at least ten times. CDR3 residues: CSVLVSYEQYF. For the CDR3, the DNA is TGCAGCGTTCTTGTATCCTACGAGCAGTACTTC. This chain links TRBV29-1 with TRBJ2-7; no clear D gene. Germline lookup yields CDR1 SQVTM and CDR2 ANQGSEA. The germline V and J ends were trimmed by 5 bases and 1 base, with 6 bases remaining between them. CDR3 size: 11 residues.

This clonotype was detected only a few times. This rearrangement joins TRBV11-3 to TRBJ2-1; a possible D gene is TRBD2 (6 bases). Germline lookup yields CDR1 SGHNT and CDR2 YENEEA. The V end lost 3 bases, the J end lost 8 bases, and 17 bases lay between the germline ends. The CDR3 loop spans 15 amino acids. For the CDR3, the DNA is TGTGCCAGCAGCTTTCGACGGGGACTCGCGGATGAGCAGTTCTTC. This encodes CASSFRRGLADEQFF.

The V gene is TRBV5-6, the J gene TRBJ2-4; a possible D gene is TRBD2 (5 bases). The CDR3 spans 13 residues. V was clipped by 5 bases and J by 7 bases, with 13 bases between them. The V gene's germline CDR1 is SGHDT and CDR2 YYEEEE. DNA of the CDR3: TGTGCCAGCAGGCGAAGGGAGAGGAACATTCAGTACTTC. Its protein is CASRRRERNIQYF. Together with reference TRBV5-6 and TRBJ2-4, the CDR3 gives the full variable domain: DAGVTQSPTHLIKTRGQQVTLRCSPKSGHDTVSWYQQALGQGPQFIFQYYEEEERQRGNFPDRFSGHQFPNYSSELNVNALLLGDSALYLCASRRRERNIQYFGAGTRLSVL.

This clonotype was counted many times. This sequence joins TRBV20-1 and TRBJ1-2; the D gene is possibly TRBD1 (5 bases). The germline CDR1 and CDR2 sequences are DFQATT and SNEGSKA (reference sequence). The V gene lost 0 bases and the J gene lost 4 bases, with 9 bases spanning the gap. The CDR3 runs 13 residues. CDR3 DNA sequence: TGCAGTGCTAGAGATTACAGGCTCTATGGCTACACCTTC. It codes for CSARDYRLYGYTF.

This clonotype was detected ten times or more. This chain links TRBV5-1 with TRBJ1-4; D not certain. Germline CDR1 is SGHRS and CDR2 is YFSETQ. Trimming shortened V by 0 bases and J by 3 bases, and 9 bases separated the two germline ends. The CDR3 covers 15 residues. The DNA for the CDR3 is TGCGCCAGCAGCTTGGCCAGTGGATCTAATGAAAAACTGTTTTTT. This sequence encodes CASSLASGSNEKLFF.

This clonotype was recorded a few times. V and J are TRBV7-2 and TRBJ1-5, with D unclear. Germline lookup yields CDR1 SGHTA and CDR2 FQGNSA. The CDR3 extends over 13 amino acids. V lost 1 base to trimming and J lost 7 bases, with 8 bases between them. The CDR3 DNA reads as TGTGCCAGCAGCTTAGTTACAACCCAGCCCCAGCATTTT. It is translated as CASSLVTTQPQHF.